At least ten counts were recorded for the clone carrying this T cell receptor (beta chain). The data stem from a study of glioma-infiltrating T cells. Amplification of TCR alpha and beta CDR3 regions from RNA used iRepertoire nested multiplex PCR. For one-step reverse transcription and amplification, about 90-450 ng of tissue mRNA or PBMC total RNA was used. One entry per CDR3 protein, called by TCRdb with MiXCR from the multiplex PCR reads. The sample holds approximately 88,000 distinct CDR3 sequences, 20% to 25% seen once. The sequenced material came from glioma tissue, nonneoplastic brain tissue, or PBMCs (not recorded which). This TCR derives from a human donor with low-grade glioma or glioblastoma, undergoing nonglioma brain surgery, or in good health (not recorded which).

Here the CDR3 DNA reads TGTGCCAGCAGCGACAGGGCTAGATACACTGAAGCTTTCTTT. Encoded protein: CASSDRARYTEAFF. The chain is built from TRBV6-1 and TRBJ1-1; 7 bases are a match to TRBD1. The germline CDR1 and CDR2 sequences are MNHNS and SASEGT. J gave up 3 bases and V 6 bases, and 7 bases lay outside the gene matches. The CDR3 contains 14 residues.